The T cell receptor (beta chain) described here comes from a study of CD8+ T cells in alopecia areata listed by TCRdb under 2018. In terms of the full investigation: The treated patients took part in an open-label pilot trial in which moderate-to-severe alopecia areata was treated with oral tofacitinib at 5 to 10 mg twice daily. TCRbeta CDR3 regions were amplified by immunoSEQ multiplex PCR with 35 Vbeta forward and 13 Jbeta reverse primers. In humans, TCRbeta sequencing was performed on scalp tissue and on sorted CD4+ and CD8+ peripheral blood T cells from healthy controls and from patients with patchy or totalis/universalis alopecia areata. RNA was obtained with the PAXgene miRNA kit for fixed scalp, the miRNeasy kit for PBMCs, and the RNeasy kit for mouse skin. Tofacitinib-treated patients had biopsies at baseline and at 4 and 24 weeks of treatment, with a later scalp biopsy in several patients. In both human patients and the C3H/HeJ mouse model, the study applied high-throughput TCRbeta sequencing to look at T cell clonal expansion in alopecia areata. Patients stayed on tofacitinib for 6 to 18 months and then had 6 months of follow-up off drug so that delayed response and recurrence could be assessed. Scalp clonality was compared across normal scalp (n=4), patchy alopecia areata scalp (n=8), and alopecia totalis/universalis scalp (n=8).

As to this clone: The clone's antigen remains unknown. It has no much larger one-base neighbor in the sample; base qualities were not kept.

The germline V gene (reference sequence) yields MNHNY for CDR1 and SVGAGI for CDR2. The CDR3 goes from the cysteine to the phenylalanine over 10 residues. The entry retains the CDR3 DNA only, 30 bases that are in frame from base 1. V is clipped by 7 bases and J by 9 bases, and the sequence between their germline boundaries is 7 bases long. What the work shows at the level of the full study, not this receptor alone: Resident alphabeta T cells in normal human skin are also sequenced, complicating scalp TCR repertoire analysis, unlike mouse skin dominated by gammadelta T cells. Compared with mice, TCR sequences shared between patients were less clear, possibly partly because of HLA diversity across the patient population. Higher clonality and more expanded CD8+ clones were observed in lesional scalp than in normal scalp, particularly in alopecia totalis/universalis, a finding suggestive of antigenic drive.

Library prep was done by the immunoSEQ multiplex PCR assay. To provide template for TCR sequencing, every sample had RNA extracted and reverse transcribed into cDNA. SuperScript III was used to make first-strand cDNA, primed with a 2:1 mix of oligo-dT and random hexamers. Amplification bias was assessed with a synthetic immune receptor repertoire, and residual bias was removed computationally. The study's processing was this. Raw reads were preprocessed for error removal, and CDR3 was defined according to IMGT conventions as running from the conserved cysteine to phenylalanine. Clonality was computed as 1 minus the Shannon entropy, with the entropy normalized by log2 of the number of productive unique TCRs. Whether each scalp clone was CD4 or CD8 was inferred by checking scalp TCRbeta sequences against the CD4 and CD8 repertoires from sorted blood. The clones in this table, taken by TCRdb from immuneACCESS, are in-frame only. Not every clone is retained; where verified, under half of the shortfall comes from an unresolved V gene, and the cause of the rest is unknown. V and J calls plus clone size are reproduced from that table; the DNA served to infer D and trimming. The sample table shows about 150,000 clones, and around 60% are seen once. Together, the top ten hold 5% to 7% of the sample.

The time point tag for this specimen amounts to: baseline before oral tofacitinib. Lesional scalp punch biopsies and peripheral blood were collected from alopecia areata patients. PBMCs were isolated by density centrifugation and stained for CD3, CD4 and CD8, and CD4+ and CD8+ T cells were sorted on a FACSAria. The source of this sequence is a human donor with alopecia areata. The chain employs TRBV6-6 and TRBJ2-1; no confident D gene assignment can be made. The starting material was CD4+ T cells sorted from blood, obtained at week 0. The CDR3 protein is CASKSSEQFF. The DNA sequence is as follows: TGTGCCAGCAAATCCAGTGAGCAGTTCTTC.